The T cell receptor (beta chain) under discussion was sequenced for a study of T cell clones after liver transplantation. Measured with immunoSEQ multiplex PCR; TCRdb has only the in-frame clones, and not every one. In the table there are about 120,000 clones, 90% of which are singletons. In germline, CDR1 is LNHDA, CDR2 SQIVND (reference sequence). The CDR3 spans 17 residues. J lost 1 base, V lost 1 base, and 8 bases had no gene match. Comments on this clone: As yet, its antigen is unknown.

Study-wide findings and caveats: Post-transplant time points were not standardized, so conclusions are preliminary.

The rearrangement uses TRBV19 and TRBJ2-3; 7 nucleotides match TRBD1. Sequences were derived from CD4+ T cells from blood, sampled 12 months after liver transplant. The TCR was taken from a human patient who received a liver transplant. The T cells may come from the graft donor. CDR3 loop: CASSIARQGWGTDTQYF. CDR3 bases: TGTGCCAGTAGTATAGCCCGACAGGGATGGGGCACAGATACGCAGTATTTT. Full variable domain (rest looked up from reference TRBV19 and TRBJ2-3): DGGITQSPKYLFRKEGQNVTLSCEQNLNHDAMYWYRQDPGQGLRLIYYSQIVNDFQKGDIAEGYSVSREKKESFPLTVTSAQKNPTAFYLCASSIARQGWGTDTQYFGPGTRLTVL.